The present T cell receptor beta chain was sequenced within a study of T cells after yellow fever vaccination (dated by TCRdb to the late 2010s). The study in broad terms: The SMART-Seq v4 Ultra Low Input RNA kit was used to prepare libraries from fractions with low cell numbers. To follow T-cell clones before and after primary and booster YFV17D yellow fever vaccination, bulk TCR alpha and beta repertoires were sequenced over time. Two healthy male donors, one aged 18 to 30 and one aged 30 to 40 years, made up the cohort. Blood samples were taken at several timepoints before and after primary and secondary immunization, and bulk PBMC replicates and cell subsets were isolated.

Sequencing relied on an Illumina NovaSeq 6000. Synthesis of TCR cDNA relied on 5'RACE template switching, a step that introduced a universal primer site along with unique molecular identifiers. Priming of cDNA synthesis was performed from both the TCR alpha and TCR beta constant segments. Library amplification used two PCR steps, and the second PCR step added sample barcodes and sequencing adapters. Sequencing of libraries was done on Illumina HiSeq 2500 (2x100 bp) or NovaSeq (2x150 bp). In the source study's methods: Demultiplexing of reads and collapsing into UMI consensus sequences were performed with MIGEC, and V(D)J alignment was carried out with MiXCR. Clonotypes responding to the vaccine were identified with edgeR on replicate PBMC samples, with the criteria of FDR below 0.01 and a log2 fold change above 5 up to day 15. CD4 or CD8 identity was assigned to each bulk clonotype according to whether the clonotype was present at higher abundance in the sequenced CD4 repertoire or the sequenced CD8 repertoire. The public reads were reprocessed in TCRdb via fastp at Q25 and MiXCR, keeping in-frame beta chains. Rows with one shared CDR3 protein collapse into an entry with the most common genes and DNA. These V and J calls originate from TCRdb's pipeline instead of the authors' own analysis. The sample table contains around 310,000 distinct CDR3 sequences; only one count was recorded for 3.6% of them. Of the sample, 23% is held by the ten largest clones.

The intended sense of this specimen's treatment or condition label: live attenuated yellow fever vaccine strain. At each blood-draw timepoint, two biological replicates of bulk PBMCs were collected. A standard Ficoll-Paque protocol was used to isolate PBMCs from peripheral blood. TriZol was used to extract RNA from bulk PBMCs, CD4 and CD8 fractions, and dextramer-positive and dextramer-negative fractions. This clonotype was detected ten times or more. The antigen it recognizes is unknown. Per-base quality was not reported, and no clone a single base away is much larger than it. V lost 3 bases and J lost 4 bases, and the count of bases not matched to a germline gene is 5. Taken from the germline V gene, the CDR1 and CDR2 loops are MGHRA and YSYEKL. From cysteine to phenylalanine, the CDR3 is 16 amino acids long. Only the CDR3 DNA is retained, 48 bases long and in frame from the first base. Results and caveats for the whole study, not just this receptor: The secondary T-cell response was found to be weaker but faster than the primary response, with a peak reached on day 5 rather than on day 15. After the booster, most of the clones that had expanded following primary vaccination were detected again (approximately 96% of CD4 and roughly 88% of CD8), which suggests that memory was broadly maintained. The study included only two donors, which limits how far the findings can be generalized. A small share of clonotypes was detected in both CD4 and CD8 compartments, with the overlap likely arising from convergent recombination. Computational filtering was needed because FACS-sorted repertoires could contain abundant contaminating clonotypes from the bulk population.

This TCR derives from a young man who received the YFV17D yellow fever vaccine. This chain is built from TRBV4-1 and TRBJ2-2, with 10 middle bases fitting TRBD2. The specimen comprised PBMCs, sampled on the day of the yellow fever booster vaccination. The DNA is TGCGCCAGCAGCCACGGGACTAGCGTCGTCACCGGGGAGCTGTTTTTT. It is translated as CASSHGTSVVTGELFF.